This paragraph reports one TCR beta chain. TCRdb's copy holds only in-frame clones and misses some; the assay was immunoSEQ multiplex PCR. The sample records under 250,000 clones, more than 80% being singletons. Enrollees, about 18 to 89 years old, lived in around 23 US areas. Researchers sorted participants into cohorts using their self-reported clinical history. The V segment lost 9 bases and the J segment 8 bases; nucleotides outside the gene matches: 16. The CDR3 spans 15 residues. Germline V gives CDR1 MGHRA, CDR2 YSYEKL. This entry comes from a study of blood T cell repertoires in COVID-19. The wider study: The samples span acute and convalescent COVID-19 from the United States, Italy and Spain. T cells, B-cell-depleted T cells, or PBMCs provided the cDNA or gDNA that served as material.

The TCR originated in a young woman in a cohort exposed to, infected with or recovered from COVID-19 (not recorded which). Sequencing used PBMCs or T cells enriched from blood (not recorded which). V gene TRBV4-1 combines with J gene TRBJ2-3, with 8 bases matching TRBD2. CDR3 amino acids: CASSFGRGGVITQYF. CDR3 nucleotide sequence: TGCGCCAGTAGCTTTGGTCGGGGGGGCGTTATTACGCAGTATTTT.